The 6 T cell receptor beta chains in this list originate from one sample, sequenced in a study of blood T cell repertoires in COVID-19. Generated by immunoSEQ multiplex PCR, the TCRdb table keeps only in-frame clones and is missing some. Altogether tens of thousands of clones are present, approximately 90% being singletons, with the ten largest covering 7% to 9%. Input material: peripheral blood. Source of these receptors: a human donor in a cohort sampled during active COVID-19.

This rearrangement joins TRBV5-6 to TRBJ2-7, with D tentatively TRBD2 (7 bases). V was cut by 0 bases and J by 1 base, with 17 bases left in between. CDR1 is SGHDT and CDR2 is YYEEEE in the germline V gene. The CDR3 loop spans 17 amino acids. The CDR3 DNA reads as TGTGCCAGCAGCTTGGGAGCGGCCGGGGGGCCTTCCTACGAGCAGTACTTC. Its translation: CASSLGAAGGPSYEQYF.

The J gene is TRBJ2-7, the V gene TRBV11-2; D unclear. Germline values: CDR1 SGHAT, CDR2 FQNNGV. This CDR3 spans 17 amino acids. Trimming cost V 5 bases and J 3 bases, with 23 bases left between them. CDR3 loop: CASSENPFSLSGYEQYF. DNA for the CDR3: TGTGCCAGCAGCGAGAACCCATTTTCCCTGTCGGGCTACGAGCAGTACTTC. Variable domain in full (rest from reference TRBV11-2 and TRBJ2-7): EAGVAQSPRYKIIEKRQSVAFWCNPISGHATLYWYQQILGQGPKLLIQFQNNGVVDDSQLPKDRFSAERLKGVDSTLKIQPAKLEDSAVYLCASSENPFSLSGYEQYFGPGTRLTVT.

The gene calls are TRBV27 and TRBJ2-4; 9 bases agree with TRBD2. V was pared by 3 bases and J by 1 base, with 4 bases of the junction left unmatched. Germline V CDR1 and CDR2: MNHEY, SMNVEV (reference sequence). The CDR3 runs to 16 residues. This CDR3 is CASSFFSGGAKNIQYF. The CDR3 DNA reads TGTGCCAGCAGTTTCTTCAGCGGGGGGGCCAAAAACATTCAGTACTTC.

The V call is TRBV6-5, the J call TRBJ1-2, with 9 bases that match TRBD1. Germline assignment: CDR1 MNHEY and CDR2 SVGAGI. The CDR3 runs 14 residues. J gave up 6 bases and V 6 bases, and 8 bases lay outside the gene matches. The CDR3 sequence: CASRGGQGGHGYTF. DNA for the CDR3: TGTGCCAGCAGAGGGGGACAGGGAGGGCATGGCTACACCTTC.

CDR3 in amino acids: CASSPGTATNEKLFF. CDR3 nucleotides: TGTGCCAGCTCACCAGGGACTGCAACTAATGAAAAACTGTTTTTT. The genes are TRBV18 and TRBJ1-4, with a possible D match to TRBD1 (5 bases). The CDR3 totals 15 residues. Germline lookup yields CDR1 KGHSH and CDR2 LQKENI. V lost 2 bases and J lost 0, with 7 bases in between.

V gene TRBV28 combines with J gene TRBJ1-1; D perhaps matches TRBD1 (5 bases). The germline V and J ends were trimmed by 8 bases and 3 bases, with 13 bases remaining between them. The CDR3 runs 13 residues. CDR1 is MDHEN, CDR2 SYDVKM, per germline. The CDR3 coding sequence is TGTGCCAGCCGCTCCATAGGGGACACTGAAGCTTTCTTT. This encodes CASRSIGDTEAFF.